This T cell receptor beta chain was recovered during a study of shared clonotypes between healthy human individuals. The authors loaded around 200 ng DNA, about 30,000 T cell genomes, into sorted-subset replicate PCRs. Assay used: immunoSEQ multiplex PCR; TCRdb lists only in-frame clones, some missing. This table holds about 590,000 clones, 95% to 96% found once. Only CD45RO-negative cells positively selected for CCR7 counted as naive CD8 cells, so terminally differentiated effector memory CD45RA+ cells were excluded. Findings and caveats of the study: In this cohort, only blood was sampled, and tissue repertoires likely differ.

A note on this clone: No antigen is known for it.

This clonotype originated in a woman aged 25 to 39 in good health. The sequencing input was naive CD8+ T cells sorted from blood.

CDR3 DNA sequence: TGTGCCAGCAGTTTATCGGCCAATCCTCCGGGTTGGGAGCAGTACTTC. Translating it yields CASSLSANPPGWEQYF. The chain has TRBV27 and TRBJ2-7, with D hard to call. The V and J ends lost 0 bases and 7 bases respectively, with 19 bases between them. This CDR3 has 16 amino acids. Germline V gene lookup returns CDR1 MNHEY and CDR2 SMNVEV (reference sequence).